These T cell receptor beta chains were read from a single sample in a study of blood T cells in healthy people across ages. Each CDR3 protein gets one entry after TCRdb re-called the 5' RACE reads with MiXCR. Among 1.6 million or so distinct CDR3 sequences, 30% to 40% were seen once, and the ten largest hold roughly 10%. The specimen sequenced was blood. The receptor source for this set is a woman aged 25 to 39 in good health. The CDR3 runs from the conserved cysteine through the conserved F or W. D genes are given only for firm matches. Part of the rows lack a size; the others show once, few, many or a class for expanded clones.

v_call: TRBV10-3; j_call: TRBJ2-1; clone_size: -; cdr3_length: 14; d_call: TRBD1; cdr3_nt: TGTGCCATCAAGGCAGACAGGGGGTTTGGAGAGCAGTTCTTC; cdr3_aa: CAIKADRGFGEQFF
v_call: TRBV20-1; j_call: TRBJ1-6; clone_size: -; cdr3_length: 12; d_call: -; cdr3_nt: TGCAGTGCTCTCTCAGGGAATTCACCCCTCCACTTT; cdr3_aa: CSALSGNSPLHF
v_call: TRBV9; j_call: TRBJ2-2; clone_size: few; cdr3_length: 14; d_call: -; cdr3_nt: TGTGCCAGCAGCGTCGTGGGAGAGGCCGGGGAGCTGTTTTTT; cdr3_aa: CASSVVGEAGELFF
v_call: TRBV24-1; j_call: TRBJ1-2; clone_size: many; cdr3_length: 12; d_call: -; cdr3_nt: TGTGCCACCAGTGTAGGTGACTATGGCTACACCTTC; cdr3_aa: CATSVGDYGYTF
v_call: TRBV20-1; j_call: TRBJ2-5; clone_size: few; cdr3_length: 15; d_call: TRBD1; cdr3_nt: TGCAGTGCTAGGGCCGGGACAGGGAACAAAGAGACCCAGTACTTC; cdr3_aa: CSARAGTGNKETQYF
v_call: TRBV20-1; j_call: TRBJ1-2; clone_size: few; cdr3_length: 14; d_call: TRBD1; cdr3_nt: TGCAGTGCAAGAGGACAGGGGGGTTCCTATGGCTACACCTTC; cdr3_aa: CSARGQGGSYGYTF
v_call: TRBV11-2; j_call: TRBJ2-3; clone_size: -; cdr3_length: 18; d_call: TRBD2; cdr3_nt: TGTACCAGCAGCTTAAGGCGACTAGCGGGGGGGTTCACAGATACGCAGTATTTT; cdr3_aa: CTSSLRRLAGGFTDTQYF
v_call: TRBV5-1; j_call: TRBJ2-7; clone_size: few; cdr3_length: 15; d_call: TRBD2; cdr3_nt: TGCGCCAGCAGCCCCTCAGGGACTAGCGGGACCGAGCAGTACTTC; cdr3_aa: CASSPSGTSGTEQYF
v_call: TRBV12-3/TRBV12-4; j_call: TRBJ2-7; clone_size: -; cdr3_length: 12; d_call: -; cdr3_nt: TGTGTCAGCAGCTCCGGGACCTACGAGCAGTACTTC; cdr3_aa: CVSSSGTYEQYF
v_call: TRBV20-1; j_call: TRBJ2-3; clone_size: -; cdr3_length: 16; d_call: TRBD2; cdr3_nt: TGCAGTGCTAGAGATGGGTCGCGGGGGAACACAGATACGCAGTATTTT; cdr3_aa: CSARDGSRGNTDTQYF
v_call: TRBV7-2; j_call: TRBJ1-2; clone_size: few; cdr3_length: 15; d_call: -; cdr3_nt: TGTGCCAGCTCCCTGGGAGGGGCCACTTCTCGGGGCTACACCTTC; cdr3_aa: CASSLGGATSRGYTF
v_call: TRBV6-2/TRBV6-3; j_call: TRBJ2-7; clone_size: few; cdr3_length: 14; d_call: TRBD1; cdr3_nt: TGTGCCAGCAGGACGGACAGGGGGCGAAGGGAGCAGTACTTC; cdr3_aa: CASRTDRGRREQYF
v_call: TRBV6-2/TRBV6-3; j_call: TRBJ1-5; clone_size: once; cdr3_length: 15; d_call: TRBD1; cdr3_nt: TGTGCCAGCAGTGCTCGACAGGGCCTCAATCAGCCCCAGCATTTT; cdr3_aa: CASSARQGLNQPQHF
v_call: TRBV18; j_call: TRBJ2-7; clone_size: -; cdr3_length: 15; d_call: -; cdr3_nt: TGTGCCAGCTCACCTCAACCCGGGGGACCCTACGAGCAGTACTTC; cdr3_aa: CASSPQPGGPYEQYF
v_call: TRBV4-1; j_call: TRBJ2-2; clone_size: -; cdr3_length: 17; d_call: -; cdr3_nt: TGCGCCAGCAGCCAAGCCTCCGGGGGACAGAACACCGGGGAGCTGTTTTTT; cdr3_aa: CASSQASGGQNTGELFF
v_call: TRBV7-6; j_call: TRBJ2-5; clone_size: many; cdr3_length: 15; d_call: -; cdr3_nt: TGTGCCAGCAGCTTGAGAGCCCAGGACCGAGAGACCCAGTACTTC; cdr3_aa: CASSLRAQDRETQYF
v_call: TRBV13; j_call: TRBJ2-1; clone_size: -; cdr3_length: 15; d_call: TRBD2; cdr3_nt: TGTGCCAGCAGCCCCCCTGTGCGGGAGCACAATGAGCAGTTCTTC; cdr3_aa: CASSPPVREHNEQFF
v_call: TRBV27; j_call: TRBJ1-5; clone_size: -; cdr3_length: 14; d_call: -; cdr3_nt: TGTGCCAGCAGTCCCGGCAGGGGCCTTCAGCCCCAGCATTTT; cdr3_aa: CASSPGRGLQPQHF
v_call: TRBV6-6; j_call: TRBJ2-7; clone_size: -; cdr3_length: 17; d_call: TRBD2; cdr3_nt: TGTGCCAGCAGTTACTCAATCACCGGGACTAGAAAATACGAGCAGTACTTC; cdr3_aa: CASSYSITGTRKYEQYF
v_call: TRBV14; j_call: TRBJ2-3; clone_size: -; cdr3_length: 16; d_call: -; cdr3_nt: TGTGCCAGCAGCCGAATTAGAATTTCCAGCACAGATACGCGGTATTTT; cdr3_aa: CASSRIRISSTDTRYF
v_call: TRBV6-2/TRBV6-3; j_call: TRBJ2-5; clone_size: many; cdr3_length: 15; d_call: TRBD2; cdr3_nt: TGTGCCAGCAAGGTTGGCGGGAGGATGCGGGAGACCCAGTACTTC; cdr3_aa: CASKVGGRMRETQYF
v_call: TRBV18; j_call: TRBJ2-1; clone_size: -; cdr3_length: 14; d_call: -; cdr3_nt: TGTGCCAGCTTACCAACCTCTCTGGCCAGTGAGCAGTTCTTC; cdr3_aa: CASLPTSLASEQFF
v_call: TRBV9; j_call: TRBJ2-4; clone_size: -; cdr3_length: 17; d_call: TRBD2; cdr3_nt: TGTGCCAGCATAGGGGAGCGGGGGTACGGCGCCAAAAACATTCAGTACTTC; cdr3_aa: CASIGERGYGAKNIQYF
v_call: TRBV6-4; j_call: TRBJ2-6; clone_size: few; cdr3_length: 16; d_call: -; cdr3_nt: TGTGCCAGCAGTGAAGACAGGTCCTCTGGGGCCAACGTCCTGACTTTC; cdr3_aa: CASSEDRSSGANVLTF
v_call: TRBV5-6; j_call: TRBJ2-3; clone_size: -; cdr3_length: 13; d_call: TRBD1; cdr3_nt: TGTGCCAGCAGCTGGACAGGGAGAGGTACGCAGTATTTT; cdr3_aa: CASSWTGRGTQYF
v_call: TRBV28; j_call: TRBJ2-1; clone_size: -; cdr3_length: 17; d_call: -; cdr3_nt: TGTGCCAGCAGATCCCATGGCGGGGTCAGCTCCTACAATGAGCAGTTCTTC; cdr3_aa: CASRSHGGVSSYNEQFF
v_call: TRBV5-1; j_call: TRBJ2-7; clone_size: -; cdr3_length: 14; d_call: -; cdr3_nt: TGCGCCAGCAGCTGGGGAACTCCGCCTGACGAGCAGTACTTC; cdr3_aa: CASSWGTPPDEQYF
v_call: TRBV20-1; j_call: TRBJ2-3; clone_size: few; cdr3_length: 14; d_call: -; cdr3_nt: TGCAGTGCTAGGGGGGATGACGGCACAGATACGCAGTATTTT; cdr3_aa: CSARGDDGTDTQYF
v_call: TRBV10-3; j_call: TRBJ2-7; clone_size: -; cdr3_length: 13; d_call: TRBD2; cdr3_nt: TGTGCCAGTAGCGGGGGGGACGGCTACGAGCAGTACTTC; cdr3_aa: CASSGGDGYEQYF
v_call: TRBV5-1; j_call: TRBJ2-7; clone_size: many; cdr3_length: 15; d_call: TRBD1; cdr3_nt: TGCGCCAGCAGCTTGTATGGGACAGGTATCTACGAGCAGTACTTC; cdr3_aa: CASSLYGTGIYEQYF
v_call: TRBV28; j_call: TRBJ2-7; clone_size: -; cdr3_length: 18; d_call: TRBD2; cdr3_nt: TGTGCCAGCAGTTCGCCTTCAATAGCGGGAGGCCCGGACTACGAGCAGTACTTC; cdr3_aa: CASSSPSIAGGPDYEQYF
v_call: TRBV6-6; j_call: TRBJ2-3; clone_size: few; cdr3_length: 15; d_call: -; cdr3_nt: TGTGCCAGCAGTTACGGGCAGCGATTCACAGATACGCAGTATTTT; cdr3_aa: CASSYGQRFTDTQYF
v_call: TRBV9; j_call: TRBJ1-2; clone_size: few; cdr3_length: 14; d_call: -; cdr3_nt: TGTGCCAGCAGCGTAGGGGACGGGGTCTATGGCTACACCTTC; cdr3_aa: CASSVGDGVYGYTF
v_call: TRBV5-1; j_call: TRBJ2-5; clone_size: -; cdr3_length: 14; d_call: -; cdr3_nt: TGCGCCAGCAGCTTGGCGGCACAGGGAGCGACCCAGTACTTC; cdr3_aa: CASSLAAQGATQYF
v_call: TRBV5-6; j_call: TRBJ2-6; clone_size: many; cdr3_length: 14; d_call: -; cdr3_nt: TGTGCCAGCACGCGCGGCTCTGGGGCCAACGTCCTGACTTTC; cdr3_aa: CASTRGSGANVLTF
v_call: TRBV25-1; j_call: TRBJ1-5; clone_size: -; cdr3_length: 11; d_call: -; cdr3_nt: TGTGCCAGCAGTGCGGGGCACCACCAGCATTTT; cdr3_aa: CASSAGHHQHF
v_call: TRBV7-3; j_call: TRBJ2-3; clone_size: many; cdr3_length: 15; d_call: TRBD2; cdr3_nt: TGTGCCAGCAGCCGTTTAGCGGGAGTCGCAGATACGCAGTATTTT; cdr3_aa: CASSRLAGVADTQYF
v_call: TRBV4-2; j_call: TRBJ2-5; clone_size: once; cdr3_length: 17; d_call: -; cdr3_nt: TGTGCCAGCAGCCAAGAATTTTCGGGGCTACTACAGGAGACCCAGTACTTC; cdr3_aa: CASSQEFSGLLQETQYF
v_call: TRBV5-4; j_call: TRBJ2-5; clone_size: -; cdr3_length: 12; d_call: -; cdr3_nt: TGTGCCAGCAGCACGCGCAAAGAGACCCAGTACTTC; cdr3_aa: CASSTRKETQYF
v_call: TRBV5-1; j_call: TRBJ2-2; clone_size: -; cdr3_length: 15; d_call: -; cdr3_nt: TGCGCCAGCAGCCCGACGGTGGCCGACACCGGGGAGCTGTTTTTT; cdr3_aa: CASSPTVADTGELFF
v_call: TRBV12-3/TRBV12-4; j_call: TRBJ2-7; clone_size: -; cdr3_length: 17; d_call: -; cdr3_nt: TGTGCCAGCAGCCATGGCCAACGGTGGGTCCACCTTGACGAGCAGTACTTC; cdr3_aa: CASSHGQRWVHLDEQYF
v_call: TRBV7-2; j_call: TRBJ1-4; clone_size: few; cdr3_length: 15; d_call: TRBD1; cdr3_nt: TGTGCCAGCAGCCAGAGCGGGACAGCCTTGGGAAAACTGTTTTTT; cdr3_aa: CASSQSGTALGKLFF
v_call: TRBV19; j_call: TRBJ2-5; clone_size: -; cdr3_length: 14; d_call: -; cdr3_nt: TGTGCCAGTATCGTAAAGAACACAAAAGAGACCCAGTACTTC; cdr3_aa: CASIVKNTKETQYF
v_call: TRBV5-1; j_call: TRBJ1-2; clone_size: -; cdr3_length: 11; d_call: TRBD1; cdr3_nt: TGCGCCAGCAGCGACAGGGACCGCTACACCTTC; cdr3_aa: CASSDRDRYTF
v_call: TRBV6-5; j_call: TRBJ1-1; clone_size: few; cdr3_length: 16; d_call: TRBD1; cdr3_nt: TGTGCCAGCAGTCCCCGACAGGGTAGTATGGACACTGAAGCTTTCTTT; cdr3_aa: CASSPRQGSMDTEAFF
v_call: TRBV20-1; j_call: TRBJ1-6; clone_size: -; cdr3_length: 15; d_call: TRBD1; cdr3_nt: TGCAGTGCGAAAGGGACAGGGGCCAATAATTCACCCCTCCACTTT; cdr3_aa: CSAKGTGANNSPLHF
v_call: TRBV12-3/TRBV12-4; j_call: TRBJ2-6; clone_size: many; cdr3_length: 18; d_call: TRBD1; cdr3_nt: TGTGCCAGCAGTCCGGGGACAGGGGTGGATTCTGGGGCCAACGTCCTGACTTTC; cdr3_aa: CASSPGTGVDSGANVLTF
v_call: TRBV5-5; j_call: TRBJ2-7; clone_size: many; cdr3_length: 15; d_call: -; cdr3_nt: TGTGCCAGCAGCTTGGAGGCGGTTAGCTCCTACGAGCAGTACTTC; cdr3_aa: CASSLEAVSSYEQYF
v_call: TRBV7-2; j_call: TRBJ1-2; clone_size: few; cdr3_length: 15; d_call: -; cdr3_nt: TGTGCCAGCAGCTCCGCGAGGGGCTCATCCTATGGCTACACCTTC; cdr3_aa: CASSSARGSSYGYTF